The next 20 T cell receptor beta chains were all read from a single sample in a study of identical twins. TCRdb re-analysed the 5' RACE reads in MiXCR, keeping a single row per CDR3 protein. The sample has some 1,700,000 distinct CDR3 sequences; around a third are singletons. Sequences were obtained from cord blood. These receptors all come from a newborn girl in good health.

This clonotype was picked up many times. The chain links TRBV7-2 to TRBJ1-2; D remains ambiguous. Trimming stripped 5 bases from V and 7 bases from J, with 11 bases between. Germline V gene data show CDR1 as SGHTA and CDR2 as FQGNSA. CDR3 size: 12 residues. CDR3 sequence reads: CASSLLAGGYTF. The CDR3 DNA sequence: TGTGCCAGCAGCCTTTTAGCAGGTGGCTACACCTTC.

This clonotype was detected only a few times. The J gene is TRBJ2-1, the V gene TRBV11-2; TRBD2 matches 7 bases. CDR1 is SGHAT and CDR2 is FQNNGV in the germline V gene. The V and J ends lost 4 bases and 4 bases, in that order; junction bases with no gene match: 13. The CDR3 has 17 residues. For the CDR3, the DNA is TGTGCCAGCAGCTACGGACTAGACTTATTCAAATACAATGAGCAGTTCTTC. It specifies CASSYGLDLFKYNEQFF.

Note on this clonotype: At one end the junction does not follow the germline gene, possibly because of a read error. The rearrangement links TRBV13 to TRBJ2-7, with 13 bases fitting TRBD2. Per germline, CDR1 PRHDT and CDR2 FYEKMQ (reference sequence). The CDR3 extends over 15 amino acids. CDR3 nucleotide sequence: TGTGCCAGCAGGGAGGGGACTAGCGGGAATAATAAGCAGAACTTC. Its translation: CASREGTSGNNKQNF.

The chain recombines TRBV4-2 with TRBJ1-2, with 7 bases identical to TRBD1. This CDR3 is built from 17 residues. Per germline, CDR1 LGHNA and CDR2 YNFKEQ. V shed 1 base and J 5 bases; nucleotides not matched to a gene: 13. The CDR3 protein is CASSQVRPGQFMYGYTF. The DNA for the CDR3 is TGTGCCAGCAGCCAAGTGAGACCGGGACAGTTTATGTATGGCTACACCTTC.

The chain has TRBV5-1 and TRBJ1-4; 8 bases fit TRBD1. J was trimmed by 3 bases and V by 4 bases; bases with no gene match: 5. The CDR3 has 15 residues. Germline V gene lookup returns CDR1 SGHRS and CDR2 YFSETQ. The CDR3 here is CASSIGTGPNEKLFF. The CDR3 DNA is TGCGCCAGCAGCATAGGGACAGGCCCTAATGAAAAACTGTTTTTT.

This clonotype was observed a handful of times. The chain joins TRBV2 to TRBJ2-7; 7 bases are a match to TRBD1. V trimming: 4 bases; J trimming: 3 bases; junction bases outside the gene matches: 3. Germline CDR1 SNHLY, CDR2 FYNNEI. The CDR3 sequence is 13 residues long. The CDR3 reads CASSVRDSYEQYF. The CDR3 DNA reads as TGTGCCAGCAGTGTCCGGGACAGCTACGAGCAGTACTTC.

This clonotype was counted only a few times. The gene calls are TRBV10-1 and TRBJ1-6; D not resolved. Germline CDR1 and CDR2: WNHNN and SYGVQD (reference sequence). V dropped 6 bases and J dropped 10 bases, with 4 bases sitting between them. CDR3 length: 10 amino acids. The CDR3 coding sequence is TGCGCCAGCAGAAGGTCACCCCTCCACTTT. Translating gives CASRRSPLHF.

This clonotype was counted ten times or more. This chain connects TRBV9 to TRBJ2-1; D gene unclear. CDR1 SGDLS and CDR2 YYNGEE come from the germline V gene. CDR3 length equals 15 residues. Trimming removed 0 bases from V and 0 bases from J, with 7 bases in between. The CDR3 here is CASSVGSSSYNEQFF. CDR3 sequence (DNA): TGTGCCAGCAGCGTAGGCAGTTCCTCCTACAATGAGCAGTTCTTC.

This clonotype came up a few times. V and J are TRBV3-1 and TRBJ2-1; no reliable D call. TRBJ2-7 matches the DNA end more closely, so the J call is doubtful. CDR1 is LGHDT, CDR2 YNNKEL, per germline (reference sequence). The CDR3 spans 16 residues. The DNA of the CDR3 is TGTGCCAGCAGCCAAGAAGGCTTAAGCTCCTACAATGAGCAGTACTTC. This codes for CASSQEGLSSYNEQYF.

The chain is built from TRBV5-1 and TRBJ2-1; D may be TRBD2 (6 bases). The CDR3 totals 15 residues. The germline V gene has CDR1 SGHRS and CDR2 YFSETQ. Deletions cut 0 bases from V and 4 bases from J, with 11 bases between. The CDR3 coding sequence is TGCGCCAGCAGCTTGGGGACTAACCTATACAATGAGCAGTTCTTC. Amino acids: CASSLGTNLYNEQFF.

This clonotype was found a few times. The CDR3 here is CASSTYGMEYQETQYF. The CDR3 DNA follows: TGTGCCAGCAGTACCTACGGGATGGAGTACCAAGAGACCCAGTACTTC. The V call is TRBV28, the J call TRBJ2-5, with D possibly matching TRBD2 (5 bases). V dropped 5 bases and J dropped 0 bases, with 16 bases sitting between them. Germline V gives CDR1 MDHEN, CDR2 SYDVKM. This CDR3 is built from 16 residues.

This chain uses TRBV2 with TRBJ2-1; 10 positions agree with TRBD2. This CDR3 has 13 residues. The V segment lost 4 bases and the J segment 14 bases; nucleotides outside the gene matches: 8. Germline V gives CDR1 SNHLY, CDR2 FYNNEI. CDR3 sequence: CASSGLAGVVKFF. CDR3 in DNA: TGTGCCAGCAGTGGGCTAGCGGGAGTGGTGAAGTTCTTC.

This clonotype has only a few counts. The chain joins TRBV12-3 or TRBV12-4 to TRBJ2-6; perhaps TRBD1 as D (5 bases). With 7 bases removed from V and 2 bases from J, the gap between germline ends came to 15 bases. The length of the CDR3 is 16 residues. In DNA form, the CDR3 reads TGTGCCAGCAAATTATTAGGGGCCACTGGGGCCAACGTCCTGACTTTC. Its protein is CASKLLGATGANVLTF.

A few counts support this clonotype. The chain is built from TRBV7-2 and TRBJ2-3, with TRBD2 as a possible D gene (6 bases). Germline lookup yields CDR1 SGHTA and CDR2 FQGNSA. The V and J ends lost 1 base and 4 bases respectively, with 15 bases between them. The CDR3 is made up of 16 amino acids. The CDR3 loop is CASSLVGGASPDTQYF. The CDR3 DNA is TGTGCCAGCAGCTTAGTGGGGGGAGCGTCCCCAGATACGCAGTATTTT.

This clonotype was counted between two and nine times. This chain links TRBV20-1 with TRBJ1-1; D is uncertain. V was cut by 5 bases and J by 1 base, with 11 bases left in between. Germline-derived CDR1 and CDR2 are DFQATT and SNEGSKA (reference sequence). CDR3 length: 13 residues. The DNA of the CDR3 is TGCAGTGCTCAGAGCCTGGGGAACACTGAAGCTTTCTTT. Translating gives CSAQSLGNTEAFF.

This clonotype appeared once. This CDR3 is CASSLGRGSRNEKLFF. The CDR3 region has the DNA TGTGCCAGCAGCCTCGGTAGGGGGAGCAGGAATGAAAAACTGTTTTTT. The gene calls are TRBV3-1 and TRBJ1-4; tentatively, D is TRBD1 (6 bases). V lost 4 bases and J 5 bases, leaving 17 bases between the germline ends. CDR1 is LGHDT, CDR2 YNNKEL, per germline (reference sequence). This CDR3 has 16 residues.

This clonotype was observed at least ten times. This sequence joins TRBV12-3 or TRBV12-4 and TRBJ2-5, with TRBD2 as a possible D gene (5 bases). This CDR3 contains 12 residues. V lost 7 bases and J lost 3, with 9 bases in between. The CDR3 DNA sequence: TGTGCCAGCACCGGACTGAAAGAGACCCAGTACTTC. Its protein product is CASTGLKETQYF.

The V gene is TRBV6-1, the J gene TRBJ2-3; D is perhaps TRBD2 (7 bases). Germline CDR1 reads MNHNS; CDR2 reads SASEGT. CDR3 length equals 15 residues. The V end was cut by 2 bases, the J end by 4 bases, with 13 bases between. Written as DNA, the CDR3 is TGTGCCAGCAGTGAAAGCAGGGGAGGGGCAGATACGCAGTATTTT. It specifies CASSESRGGADTQYF.

The V gene is TRBV7-2, the J gene TRBJ2-1, with 7 bases matching TRBD1. With V trimmed by 0 bases and J by 2 bases, 10 bases remained unmatched. This CDR3 spans 18 amino acids. Germline assignment: CDR1 SGHTA and CDR2 FQGNSA. The CDR3, as DNA: TGTGCCAGCAGCTTAGCGTCCCTAAGACAGGGAACCTACAATGAGCAGTTCTTC. It is translated as CASSLASLRQGTYNEQFF.

This chain joins TRBV28 and TRBJ1-5; TRBD1 is a possible D gene (6 bases). Trimming pared 7 bases from V and 1 base from J, leaving 14 bases between. CDR1 and CDR2 from the germline V gene are MDHEN and SYDVKM. The CDR3 is made up of 15 amino acids. The CDR3 bases are TGTGCCAGCACGAAACAGGGAGGAAGCAATCAGCCCCAGCATTTT. Translation: CASTKQGGSNQPQHF. Supplemented by reference TRBV28 and TRBJ1-5, the full variable domain reads DVKVTQSSRYLVKRTGEKVFLECVQDMDHENMFWYRQDPGLGLRLIYFSYDVKMKEKGDIPEGYSVSREKKERFSLILESASTNQTSMYLCASTKQGGSNQPQHFGDGTRLSIL.